This is a list of T cell receptor beta chains from one sample in a study of Ad26.COV2.S vaccination and SARS-CoV-2 variants. Only in-frame clones appear in the TCRdb table, and some are missing; sequencing was by immunoSEQ multiplex PCR. The data contain over 400,000 clones, around 92% of them singletons. Sequenced here: peripheral blood, sampled in a trial of Ad26.COV2.S vaccine versus placebo. The receptor set was obtained from a person aged 18-65 years who received the Ad26.COV2.S COVID-19 vaccine or a placebo. The CDR3 runs from the conserved cysteine through the conserved F or W. Each record gives: CDR3 length, D gene, J gene, V gene, clone size, CDR3 protein, CDR3 DNA. A D gene is named only where the DNA matches it firmly. The size entry is marked missing in some rows and otherwise reads once, few, many or a size class.

14 - TRBJ2-5 TRBV6-5 - CASSQSQGSETQYF TGTGCCAGCAGTCAATCACAGGGTTCTGAGACCCAGTACTTC
18 TRBD2 TRBJ2-6 TRBV7-2 - CASSLGTSVTSGANVLTF TGTGCCAGCAGCTTAGGGACTAGCGTAACTTCTGGGGCCAACGTCCTGACTTTC
18 TRBD1 TRBJ1-1 TRBV18 - CASSPRTGGSFMNTEAFF TGTGCCAGCTCACCACGGACAGGGGGTTCCTTCATGAACACTGAAGCTTTCTTT
15 - TRBJ2-4 TRBV7-2 - CASSLAGPAKNIQYF TGTGCCAGCAGCTTGGCTGGGCCAGCCAAAAACATTCAGTACTTC
13 - TRBJ2-7 TRBV30 - CAWSGGLEYEQYF TGTGCCTGGAGCGGCGGGCTTGAGTACGAGCAGTACTTC
14 - TRBJ1-1 TRBV7-9 - CASSFFSLNTEAFF TGTGCCAGCAGCTTTTTCTCCCTAAACACTGAAGCTTTCTTT
14 TRBD1 TRBJ1-1 TRBV15 - CATNPYRTGEEAFF TGTGCCACCAACCCATATAGGACAGGGGAAGAAGCTTTCTTT
14 - TRBJ1-4 TRBV4-1 - CASSLLVTNEKLFF TGCGCCAGCAGTCTGCTTGTAACTAATGAAAAACTGTTTTTT
11 - TRBJ2-5 TRBV20-1 - CSASWGETQYF TGCAGTGCTAGTTGGGGGGAGACCCAGTACTTC
16 - TRBJ1-1 TRBV18 - CASSPLPGIERTEAFF TGTGCCAGCTCACCATTACCGGGGATTGAGCGCACTGAAGCTTTCTTT
15 - TRBJ1-2 TRBV9 once CASSVGGPGHNGYTF TGTGCCAGCAGCGTAGGGGGTCCAGGGCACAATGGCTACACCTTC
14 - TRBJ1-2 TRBV7-8 - CASRSRGRKVGYTF TGTGCCAGCAGGTCCAGGGGACGGAAAGTTGGCTACACCTTC
14 TRBD1 TRBJ2-3 TRBV28 once CASSSPARTGQQYF TGTGCCAGCAGCTCACCCGCGCGGACAGGACAGCAGTATTTT
12 - TRBJ2-7 TRBV5-4 - CASSFGFNEQYF TGTGCCAGCAGCTTCGGGTTCAACGAGCAGTACTTC
16 - TRBJ2-2 TRBV5-6 - CASSGWQLANTGELFF TGTGCCAGCAGTGGGTGGCAACTCGCAAACACCGGGGAGCTGTTTTTT
14 - TRBJ1-2 TRBV19 - CASSIGAGFYGYTF TGTGCCAGTAGTATAGGGGCAGGGTTCTATGGCTACACCTTC
12 TRBD1 TRBJ1-2 TRBV7-2 - CASSFYRGGYTF TGTGCCAGCAGCTTTTACAGGGGCGGCTACACCTTC
15 - TRBJ2-2 TRBV7-9 - CASSLEAAITGELFF TGTGCCAGCAGCTTAGAAGCGGCCATCACCGGGGAGCTGTTTTTT
12 - TRBJ2-5 TRBV11-2 - CASSLAVETQYF TGTGCCAGCAGCTTAGCAGTAGAGACCCAGTACTTC
17 TRBD1 TRBJ2-2 TRBV11-2 - CASSFTLGQTNTGELFF TGTGCCAGCAGCTTTACGTTGGGACAGACGAACACCGGGGAGCTGTTTTTT
15 TRBD1 TRBJ1-3 TRBV19 few CASRTGVNSGNTIYF TGTGCCAGTAGGACAGGGGTCAACTCTGGAAACACCATATATTTT
18 TRBD1 TRBJ2-7 TRBV5-1 - CASSLWGPVPGQNYEQYF TGCGCCAGCAGCTTGTGGGGACCCGTGCCGGGACAGAATTACGAGCAGTACTTC
12 - TRBJ2-7 TRBV7-8 - CASSLRLHEQYF TGTGCCAGCAGCTTACGACTCCACGAGCAGTACTTC
15 TRBD2 TRBJ2-7 TRBV6-2/TRBV6-3 - CASSYKTSGAYEQYF TGTGCCAGCAGTTACAAAACTAGCGGGGCCTACGAGCAGTACTTC
15 - TRBJ1-4 TRBV7-2 - CASSLRSGLNEKLFF TGTGCCAGCAGCTTAAGGTCGGGCCTAAATGAAAAACTGTTTTTT
15 - TRBJ1-3 TRBV7-2 - CASSFAGDSGNTIYF TGTGCCAGCAGCTTTGCAGGGGATTCTGGAAACACCATATATTTT
17 TRBD1 TRBJ1-1 TRBV5-1 - CASSLKGQGSRGTEAFF TGCGCCAGCAGCTTGAAGGGACAGGGTTCCCGGGGCACTGAAGCTTTCTTT
16 - TRBJ2-3 TRBV30 - CAWSAKAGPAADTQYF TGTGCCTGGAGTGCTAAAGCAGGGCCTGCGGCAGATACGCAGTATTTT
15 - TRBJ1-2 TRBV27 - CASSLSIQGRYGYTF TGTGCCAGCAGTTTAAGCATACAGGGTCGCTATGGCTACACCTTC
13 TRBD2 TRBJ2-1 TRBV2 - CASSPGRDVEQFF TGTGCCAGCAGCCCTGGGAGGGACGTTGAGCAGTTCTTC
14 - TRBJ2-3 TRBV24-1 - CATSDLLGADTQYF TGTGCCACCAGTGATTTACTGGGGGCAGATACGCAGTATTTT
15 TRBD2 TRBJ2-3 TRBV18 - CASSPVASGWDTQYF TGTGCCAGCTCACCAGTGGCTAGCGGGTGGGATACGCAGTATTTT
13 TRBD1 TRBJ2-7 TRBV7-2 few CASSLDRGLEQYF TGTGCCAGCAGCTTGGACAGGGGGCTCGAGCAGTACTTC
16 TRBD1 TRBJ1-1 TRBV28 - CASSELPGTGSQQAFF TGTGCCAGCAGTGAACTCCCCGGGACAGGGAGTCAACAAGCTTTCTTT
13 - TRBJ1-2 TRBV11-2 - CASSDARGRGYTF TGTGCCAGCAGCGACGCCAGGGGACGTGGCTACACCTTC
13 - TRBJ1-2 TRBV12-3/TRBV12-4 - CASSLGTQHGYTF TGTGCCAGCAGTTTGGGGACCCAACATGGCTACACCTTC